Listed below are T cell receptor beta chains from one sample, sequenced in a study of T cell changes during pregnancy in multiple sclerosis. Data came from immunoSEQ multiplex PCR; TCRdb stores just in-frame clones and leaves some out. This sample has 50,000 to 65,000 clones; roughly nine tenths occur once, and the top ten carry about 0.8%. Material: CD4+ T cells from peripheral blood mononuclear cells, obtained in the first trimester of pregnancy. These receptors were obtained from a female donor with multiple sclerosis, enrolled in a pregnancy study. CDR3s include the opening cysteine and the closing phenylalanine or tryptophan. The D gene is left open where the match is weak. Clone size is shown for a subset of rows, as once, few, many or a class of expanded clone.

TRBV11-2	TRBJ2-5	NA	TRBD1	CASSLAPTGKETQYF	TGTGCCAGCAGCTTGGCCCCGACAGGGAAAGAGACCCAGTACTTC
TRBV7-6	TRBJ1-1	NA	NA	CASSPWAGNTEAFF	TGTGCCAGCAGCCCCTGGGCAGGGAACACTGAAGCTTTCTTT
TRBV5-4	TRBJ1-1	NA	TRBD1	CASSQPTGGNTEAFF	TGTGCCAGCAGCCAACCGACAGGGGGGAACACTGAAGCTTTCTTT
TRBV2	TRBJ1-2	few	TRBD1	CASSRTGGGYTF	TGTGCCAGCAGCCGGACAGGGGGTGGCTACACCTTC
TRBV5-4	TRBJ1-1	NA	NA	CASSFGQIFSGTEAFF	TGTGCCAGCAGCTTCGGACAGATCTTCTCGGGCACTGAAGCTTTCTTT
TRBV7-8	TRBJ2-2	NA	NA	CASSLGGTGELFF	TGTGCCAGCAGCTTAGGAGGGACCGGGGAGCTGTTTTTT
TRBV9	TRBJ2-3	NA	TRBD2	CASSWLAGGLTPSTDTQYF	TGTGCCAGCAGCTGGTTAGCGGGGGGCCTAACCCCTAGCACAGATACGCAGTATTTT
TRBV6-5	TRBJ2-1	NA	NA	CASSTQGASYNEQFF	TGTGCCAGCAGTACCCAAGGGGCATCGTACAATGAGCAGTTCTTC
TRBV7-2	TRBJ1-4	once	TRBD1	CASSFRDRSEKLFF	TGTGCCAGCAGCTTCCGGGACAGGTCAGAAAAACTGTTTTTT
TRBV7-2	TRBJ2-7	NA	NA	CASSSRQAGYEQYF	TGTGCCAGCAGCTCCCGACAGGCCGGGTACGAGCAGTACTTC
TRBV7-6	TRBJ2-6	NA	TRBD2	CASSLLGGGATGANVLTF	TGTGCCAGCAGCTTACTCGGCGGGGGGGCCACTGGGGCCAACGTCCTGACTTTC
TRBV19	TRBJ1-4	NA	NA	CASKSGGTNEKLFF	TGTGCCAGTAAATCGGGAGGCACTAATGAAAAACTGTTTTTT
TRBV5-4	TRBJ1-2	NA	NA	CASSLERADYGYTF	TGTGCCAGCAGCTTGGAGAGGGCTGACTATGGCTACACCTTC
TRBV4-1	TRBJ2-6	NA	NA	CASSRRQAGANVLTF	TGCGCCAGCAGCCGACGACAGGCTGGGGCCAACGTCCTGACTTTC
TRBV6-6	TRBJ1-5	NA	NA	CASSLGGGGQPQHF	TGTGCCAGCAGTTTAGGGGGTGGGGGCCAGCCCCAGCATTTT
TRBV29-1	TRBJ2-4	once	NA	CSVEVGGIAKNIQYF	TGCAGCGTTGAGGTGGGGGGAATAGCCAAAAACATTCAGTACTTC
TRBV5-5	TRBJ2-7	NA	TRBD1	CASSVQGLISEQYF	TGTGCCAGCAGCGTACAGGGGCTAATATCCGAGCAGTACTTC
TRBV4-3	TRBJ1-1	once	NA	CASSRTGTRAFF	TGCGCCAGCAGTCGAACCGGGACAAGAGCTTTCTTT
TRBV30	TRBJ1-6	NA	NA	CAWRGPGRSPLHF	TGTGCCTGGAGGGGGCCCGGCCGTTCACCCCTCCACTTT
TRBV7-9	TRBJ1-4	NA	NA	CASSSQNEKLFF	TGTGCCAGCAGCTCCCAAAATGAAAAACTGTTTTTT